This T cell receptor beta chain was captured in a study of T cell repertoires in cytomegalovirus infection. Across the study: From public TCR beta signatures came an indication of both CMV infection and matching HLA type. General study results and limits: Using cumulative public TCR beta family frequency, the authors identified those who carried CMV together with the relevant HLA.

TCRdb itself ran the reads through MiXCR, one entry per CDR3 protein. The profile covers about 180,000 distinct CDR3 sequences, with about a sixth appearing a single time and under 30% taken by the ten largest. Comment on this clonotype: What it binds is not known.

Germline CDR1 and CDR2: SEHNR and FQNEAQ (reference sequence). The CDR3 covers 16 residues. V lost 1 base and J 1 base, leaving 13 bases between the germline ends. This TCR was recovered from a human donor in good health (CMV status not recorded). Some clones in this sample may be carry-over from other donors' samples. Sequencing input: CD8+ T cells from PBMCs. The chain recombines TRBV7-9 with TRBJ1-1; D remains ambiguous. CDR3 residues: CASSLDYGWENTEAFF. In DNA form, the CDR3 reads TGTGCCAGCAGCTTAGACTACGGGTGGGAGAACACTGAAGCTTTCTTT.